This is a list of T cell receptor beta chains from one sample in a study of blood T cell repertoires in COVID-19. Measured with immunoSEQ multiplex PCR; TCRdb has only the in-frame clones, and not every one. The sample holds some 200,000 clones; around 82% are singletons and the top ten take around 13%. Sequencing was carried out using peripheral blood. The receptors originated from a human donor in a cohort sampled during active COVID-19. The CDR3 runs from the conserved cysteine through the conserved F or W. A D gene is named only where the DNA matches it firmly. Clone sizes are given selectively: once, few, many, or a class where the clone is expanded.

DNA,CDR3,V,J,D,size
TGTGCCAGCAGCTTATTGGCTGTCAGGCGGGGAACTGGAAACACCATATATTTT,CASSLLAVRRGTGNTIYF,TRBV7-9,TRBJ1-3,-,few
TGTGCCAGCAACCCAGGGGGCACCAACTCCTACGAGCAGTACTTC,CASNPGGTNSYEQYF,TRBV28,TRBJ2-7,TRBD1,-
TGCGCCAGCAGCTCCGGGGGGGCAGGGGGCACAGATACGCAGTATTTT,CASSSGGAGGTDTQYF,TRBV5-1,TRBJ2-3,TRBD2,-
TGCGCCAGCAGCCAATACTTGCGGGCACCGGGCCAATACTTTGATCAGCCCCAGCATTTT,CASSQYLRAPGQYFDQPQHF,TRBV4-3,TRBJ1-5,-,-
TGTGCCAGCAGTTTATTTCCGGGATTGGCGGAGGGGCAGTTCTTC,CASSLFPGLAEGQFF,TRBV27,TRBJ2-1,-,-
TGTGCCAGCAGCTCAACAGGGGGCTCCAGCTCCTACGAGCAGTACTTC,CASSSTGGSSSYEQYF,TRBV13,TRBJ2-7,TRBD1,-
TGTGCCAGCAGTTTTGCGGCCGCCAAAAACGAGCAGTACTTC,CASSFAAAKNEQYF,TRBV28,TRBJ2-7,-,-
TGCAGCGGGGCGACTAGCGGGGTACAAGATACGCAGTATTTT,CSGATSGVQDTQYF,TRBV29-1,TRBJ2-3,TRBD2,once
TGTGCCATCAGCCGCGGGGGGCCTGCAGATACGCAGTATTTT,CAISRGGPADTQYF,TRBV10-3,TRBJ2-3,TRBD2,once
TGTGCCAGCAGCTTAAATCCCGGGGGGGATCAGTACTTC,CASSLNPGGDQYF,TRBV7-6,TRBJ2-4,TRBD2,-
TGTGCCAGCAGTTTGGGACTGTCGAACACTGAAGCTTTCTTT,CASSLGLSNTEAFF,TRBV28,TRBJ1-1,-,-
TGTGCCACCCTTTTAGGGGCCACCGGGGAGCTGTTTTTT,CATLLGATGELFF,TRBV6-6,TRBJ2-2,-,-
TGTGCCAGCAGCCCCGGCGGGACAGGGGGCAACTATGGCTACACCTTC,CASSPGGTGGNYGYTF,TRBV5-4,TRBJ1-2,TRBD1,-
TGTGCCACCAAAAGGTCGGGAGGGGCCAACGTCCTGACTTTC,CATKRSGGANVLTF,TRBV25-1,TRBJ2-6,-,-
TGTGCCAGCAGCACTACCTTCCCGGGCGGGCACACTGAAGCTTTCTTT,CASSTTFPGGHTEAFF,TRBV9,TRBJ1-1,-,-
TGTGCCTGGAGTGTACCAGGGGCAGGGGAGGGTCACGAGCAGTACTTC,CAWSVPGAGEGHEQYF,TRBV30,TRBJ2-7,-,-
TGTGCCAGCAGTTACCCGACAGGGTATAATTCACCCCTCCACTTT,CASSYPTGYNSPLHF,TRBV6-5,TRBJ1-6,TRBD1,-
TGCAGCGTTGAGGCGGGGGTCTCCTACAATGAGCAGTTCTTC,CSVEAGVSYNEQFF,TRBV29-1,TRBJ2-1,TRBD2,-
TGCGCCAGCAGCCAGCCACGACTAGCGGGGAACAATGAGCAGTTCTTC,CASSQPRLAGNNEQFF,TRBV4-1,TRBJ2-1,TRBD2,-
TGTGCCAGCAGTGACAGGGTGACTGGAAACACCATATATTTT,CASSDRVTGNTIYF,TRBV2,TRBJ1-3,-,-
TGTGCCAGCACCACTCGGGCAGGGGACTATGGCTACACCTTC,CASTTRAGDYGYTF,TRBV7-8,TRBJ1-2,-,-
TGTGCCAGCAGCCTCGGGACTGACTGGGGGGATACGCAGTATTTT,CASSLGTDWGDTQYF,TRBV6-2/TRBV6-3,TRBJ2-3,-,-
TGCGCCAGCAGCCAAGATAGGGGCCCCAATTCACCCCTCCACTTT,CASSQDRGPNSPLHF,TRBV4-3,TRBJ1-6,-,-
TGCAGCGTTGTCCGGACACAGGGGGCGCCGGGGGAGCAGTACTTC,CSVVRTQGAPGEQYF,TRBV29-1,TRBJ2-7,TRBD1,-